The entry below gives a single TCR beta chain sequence along with its context. Antigen specificity is unknown. One end of the junction is discordant with germline, which a read error may explain. This specimen belongs to a study of blood T cells in healthy people across ages. Findings and limits, study-wide: Diversity of TCR beta per million T cells declined in a roughly linear way with age. TCR beta diversity correlated strongly with naive T cell percentage.

PCR was performed a second time for about 7 to 11 cycles using a sample-barcoded 5' primer and a J-beta primer mix. MiXCR was run by TCRdb on the 5' RACE reads, yielding one entry per CDR3 protein. The repertoire includes over 1,500,000 distinct CDR3 sequences, around half of them detected once, and 2% to 2.5% sits in the top ten. The CDR3 is 13 residues long. CDR1 SGHRS and CDR2 YFSETQ come from the germline V gene. The clonotype comes from a woman in her thirties or forties in good health. The V call is TRBV5-1, the J call TRBJ2-5; TRBD1 might be the D (6 bases). Source material: blood. In DNA form, the CDR3 reads TGCACCAGCAGCTTCGGACAGCAAGAGACCCAGTACTTC. It translates to CTSSFGQQETQYF.